Listed below are T cell receptor beta chains from one sample, sequenced in a study of blood T cell repertoires in COVID-19. The method was immunoSEQ multiplex PCR; TCRdb's version includes in-frame clones alone and lacks a portion of them. There are tens of thousands of clones in the sample; 65% to 90% occur only once, and less than 8% lies in the top ten. The sequencing input was peripheral blood. The receptors shown here come from a woman aged 55-75 years with acute or convalescent COVID-19. CDR3s include the opening cysteine and the closing phenylalanine or tryptophan. D genes are given only for firm matches. Not every row has a clone size; where given, it reads once, few, many or a size class.

TRBV24-1	NA	TRBJ1-2	NA	CATSGGADYGYTF	TGTGCCACCAGTGGCGGGGCGGACTATGGCTACACCTTC
TRBV27	TRBD1	TRBJ2-7	NA	CASSLRLRQGERNEQYF	TGTGCCAGCAGTCTCCGGCTTCGACAGGGGGAGAGGAACGAGCAGTACTTC
TRBV5-1	NA	TRBJ1-1	once	CASSLEVGAVPEAFF	TGCGCCAGCAGCTTGGAGGTAGGGGCCGTACCTGAAGCTTTCTTT
TRBV27	TRBD1	TRBJ1-5	NA	CASSPGQEHQPQHF	TGTGCCAGCAGTCCTGGACAGGAACATCAGCCCCAGCATTTT
TRBV6-2/TRBV6-3	NA	TRBJ1-2	few	CASSYGGAGGYTF	TGTGCCAGCAGTTACGGCGGTGCGGGCGGCTACACCTTC
TRBV5-4	TRBD1	TRBJ1-1	NA	CASRGQIGTEAFF	TGTGCCAGCAGGGGACAGATCGGCACTGAAGCTTTCTTT
TRBV4-1	NA	TRBJ1-1	NA	CASSPQLGGGWNTEAFF	TGCGCCAGCAGCCCCCAATTAGGGGGGGGCTGGAACACTGAAGCTTTCTTT
TRBV6-5	NA	TRBJ2-3	NA	CASSLREPTDTQYF	TGTGCCAGCAGCCTCAGGGAACCCACAGATACGCAGTATTTT
TRBV10-3	TRBD1	TRBJ1-4	NA	CATQTGGRNEKLFF	TGTGCCACCCAAACAGGGGGTCGTAATGAAAAACTGTTTTTT
TRBV19	TRBD2	TRBJ2-3	NA	CASSMTWSSGVGDTQYF	TGTGCCAGTAGTATGACGTGGTCTAGCGGGGTGGGAGATACGCAGTATTTT
TRBV29-1	NA	TRBJ1-1	medium-sized	CSVVRGDDTEAFF	TGCAGCGTTGTAAGGGGCGATGACACTGAAGCTTTCTTT
TRBV12-5	NA	TRBJ1-2	NA	CASGSPGNYGYTF	TGTGCTAGTGGTTCGCCAGGGAATTATGGCTACACCTTC
TRBV6-5	NA	TRBJ2-7	NA	CASSIVYEQYF	TGTGCCAGCAGTATCGTCTACGAGCAGTACTTC
TRBV5-4	TRBD1	TRBJ2-5	NA	CASSPAGTGLETQYF	TGTGCCAGCAGCCCGGCCGGGACAGGGCTAGAGACCCAGTACTTC
TRBV9	NA	TRBJ2-5	NA	CASSRSGIQETQYF	TGTGCCAGCAGCCGGTCAGGAATACAAGAGACCCAGTACTTC
TRBV18	NA	TRBJ1-2	NA	CASSTPQVSYGYTF	TGTGCCAGCTCAACCCCACAGGTTAGCTATGGCTACACCTTC
TRBV6-5	NA	TRBJ2-2	NA	CASRSGSAGELFF	TGTGCCAGCAGAAGTGGCAGCGCCGGGGAGCTGTTTTTT
TRBV9	TRBD1	TRBJ2-6	NA	CASSAQPGQEGLGANVLTF	TGTGCCAGCAGCGCTCAACCGGGACAGGAGGGCTTGGGGGCCAACGTCCTGACTTTC
TRBV4-1	TRBD1	TRBJ2-7	NA	CASSQSRDSPSYEQYF	TGCGCCAGCAGCCAATCCCGGGACAGCCCTTCCTACGAGCAGTACTTC
TRBV2	TRBD2	TRBJ2-5	NA	CASSLAGGLETQYF	TGTGCCAGCTCCCTGGCGGGGGGGCTGGAGACCCAGTACTTC
TRBV2	NA	TRBJ1-4	few	CASKDLRAGMGELFF	TGTGCCAGCAAAGACCTGCGGGCAGGAATGGGAGAACTGTTTTTT
TRBV7-6	NA	TRBJ1-4	few	CASSLPLGGARNEKLFF	TGTGCCAGCAGCTTACCCCTCGGGGGGGCGAGAAATGAAAAACTGTTTTTT
TRBV10-2	NA	TRBJ1-1	NA	CASSDPGWKGTEAFF	TGCGCCAGCAGTGACCCAGGGTGGAAGGGCACTGAAGCTTTCTTT
TRBV6-5	TRBD1	TRBJ2-7	NA	CASRAGTGRFYEQYF	TGTGCCAGCAGGGCCGGGACAGGGCGATTCTACGAGCAGTACTTC
TRBV6-6	TRBD1	TRBJ2-7	NA	CASSPTMTGDEQYF	TGTGCCAGCAGTCCTACCATGACAGGGGACGAGCAGTACTTC
TRBV10-3	NA	TRBJ2-1	NA	CAISLGSLAPNEQFF	TGTGCCATCAGCCTCGGGAGCCTAGCGCCCAATGAGCAGTTCTTC
TRBV5-6	TRBD1	TRBJ1-6	NA	CASSPHPDRSSYNSPLHF	TGTGCCAGCAGCCCTCACCCGGACAGGAGCTCCTATAATTCACCCCTCCACTTT
TRBV9	NA	TRBJ2-1	NA	CASSVAVNGEQFF	TGTGCCAGCAGCGTAGCGGTAAATGGTGAGCAGTTCTTC
TRBV6-6	NA	TRBJ1-4	few	CASSVRFNEKLFF	TGTGCCAGCAGTGTGAGGTTTAATGAAAAACTGTTTTTT
TRBV2	NA	TRBJ1-4	few	CASHRERSEKLFF	TGTGCCAGCCACAGGGAAAGGAGTGAAAAACTGTTTTTT
TRBV12-3/TRBV12-4	NA	TRBJ2-7	NA	CASSSGGSEQYF	TGTGCCAGCAGTTCAGGAGGAAGCGAGCAGTACTTC
TRBV3-1/TRBV3-2	NA	TRBJ1-2	NA	CASSQDRVGYGYTF	TGTGCCAGCAGCCAAGACAGGGTGGGCTATGGCTACACCTTC
TRBV12-5	TRBD1	TRBJ2-2	NA	CASGLVDPTGGRGGELFF	TGTGCTAGTGGTTTGGTAGACCCGACAGGGGGCCGGGGCGGGGAGCTGTTTTTT
TRBV5-1	NA	TRBJ2-5	NA	CASSPNLGGQETQYF	TGCGCCAGCAGCCCCAACCTGGGGGGTCAAGAGACCCAGTACTTC
TRBV27	NA	TRBJ1-3	NA	CASSFDRSGNTIYF	TGTGCCAGCAGTTTCGACAGATCTGGAAACACCATATATTTT
TRBV5-1	NA	TRBJ2-2	few	CASSLELLQNTGELFF	TGCGCCAGCAGCTTGGAACTTTTGCAGAACACCGGGGAGCTGTTTTTT
TRBV3-1/TRBV3-2	NA	TRBJ2-1	NA	CASSPPPAGYNEQFF	TGTGCCAGCAGCCCCCCCCCTGCGGGGTACAATGAGCAGTTCTTC
TRBV4-2	TRBD1	TRBJ1-4	NA	CASSQTPGTGHEKLFF	TGTGCCAGCAGCCAGACCCCCGGGACAGGGCATGAAAAACTGTTTTTT
TRBV12-3/TRBV12-4	NA	TRBJ1-1	few	CASSFSVNTEAFF	TGTGCCAGCAGTTTCTCGGTGAACACTGAAGCTTTCTTT
TRBV2	NA	TRBJ1-6	NA	CASSEEGLGGSPLHF	TGTGCCAGCAGTGAAGAGGGGCTCGGGGGTTCACCCCTCCACTTT
TRBV7-2	NA	TRBJ2-1	NA	CASSLALSGVQWVYEQFF	TGTGCCAGCAGCTTAGCGCTCTCCGGGGTACAGTGGGTCTATGAGCAGTTCTTC
TRBV6-1	NA	TRBJ2-3	NA	CASSEFAYPTVPDTQYF	TGTGCCAGCAGTGAATTCGCCTATCCTACCGTACCAGATACGCAGTATTTT
TRBV5-6	NA	TRBJ2-2	once	CASSPGPGGELFF	TGTGCCAGCAGCCCAGGACCAGGGGGGGAGCTGTTTTTT